Following are 7 T cell receptor beta chains from one sample sequenced in a study of pediatric ulcerative colitis. Here immunoSEQ multiplex PCR was the method, and the copy in TCRdb shows in-frame clones only, minus some. The sample holds 35,000 to 45,000 clones, over 80% seen once. Sequencing was done on a sample of blood. The receptors originated from a girl between 5 and 17 years old with moderate ulcerative colitis.

The chain combines TRBV29-1 with TRBJ2-2; D may correspond to TRBD1 or TRBD2 (6 bases each). V was cut by 5 bases and J by 5 bases, with 12 bases left in between. Germline V gene data show CDR1 as SQVTM and CDR2 as ANQGSEA. The CDR3 contains 13 residues. This CDR3 reads CSVRRGGTGELFF. The CDR3 DNA sequence: TGCAGCGTTCGCAGGGGAGGTACCGGGGAGCTGTTTTTT.

The CDR3 sequence is CASSQDFGGGALSYNEQFF. As DNA, the CDR3 is TGCGCCAGCAGCCAAGACTTTGGTGGGGGGGCACTCTCCTACAATGAGCAGTTCTTC. The gene calls are TRBV4-3 and TRBJ2-1, with D tentatively TRBD2 (7 bases). The CDR3 is 19 amino acids. Germline CDR1 LGHNA, CDR2 YSLEER. V lost 0 bases and J 0 bases, leaving 18 bases between the germline ends.

The genes are TRBV6-5 and TRBJ2-1; 8 nucleotides match TRBD2. Trimming cost V 5 bases and J 7 bases; bases outside gene matches: 7. The CDR3 extends over 14 amino acids. Germline CDR1 is MNHEY and CDR2 is SVGAGI. Here the CDR3 reads CASSLGGGPNEQFF. CDR3 sequence (DNA): TGTGCCAGCAGTCTCGGCGGGGGGCCTAATGAGCAGTTCTTC.

The rearrangement links TRBV5-5 to TRBJ1-2; D ambiguous. CDR3 length: 15 residues. V shed 0 bases and J shed 4 bases, with 13 bases lying between them. Germline CDR1 reads SGHKS; CDR2 reads YYEKEE (reference sequence). DNA of the CDR3: TGTGCCAGCAGCTTGGTCAGCATTCCGGGCTATGGCTACACCTTC. Amino acids: CASSLVSIPGYGYTF. Full variable domain (missing parts from reference TRBV5-5 and TRBJ1-2): DAGVTQSPTHLIKTRGQQVTLRCSPISGHKSVSWYQQVLGQGPQFIFQYYEKEERGRGNFPDRFSARQFPNYSSELNVNALLLGDSALYLCASSLVSIPGYGYTFGSGTRLTVV.

The V gene is TRBV11-2, the J gene TRBJ2-1; 8 positions agree with TRBD2. The CDR3 totals 17 residues. Germline V CDR1 and CDR2: SGHAT, FQNNGV. The V and J ends lost 4 bases and 0 bases, in that order; junction bases with no gene match: 8. CDR3 protein: CASSSWTSLSSYNEQFF. In DNA, the CDR3 is TGTGCCAGCAGCTCCTGGACTAGCTTAAGCTCCTACAATGAGCAGTTCTTC.

The chain uses TRBV14 and TRBJ2-7, with TRBD2 matching 10 bases. Germline CDR1 SGHDN, CDR2 FVKESK. The CDR3 has 16 amino acids. The junction had 9 bases not matched to a gene; V was cut back by 3 bases and J by 4 bases. CDR3 region: CASSQFSGGLVYEQYF. The CDR3 nucleotides read TGTGCCAGCAGCCAGTTTAGCGGGGGGTTGGTATACGAGCAGTACTTC.

This chain connects TRBV27 to TRBJ1-2, with 7 bases identical to TRBD1. The V gene end was trimmed by 8 bases and the J gene end by 2 bases; junction bases not matched to a gene: 5. Germline V gene lookup returns CDR1 MNHEY and CDR2 SMNVEV (reference sequence). The CDR3 has 13 amino acids. For the CDR3, the DNA is TGTGCCAGCGGCCGACAGGGCAACTATGGCTACACCTTC. Protein product: CASGRQGNYGYTF.